These T cell receptor beta chains were read from a single sample in a study of CD8 T cells in ankylosing spondylitis. TCRdb re-called the 5' RACE reads with MiXCR, one entry per CDR3 protein. This table holds 30,000 to 40,000 distinct CDR3 sequences, 3% found once. The sequencing input was blood, either unsorted or a sorted T cell fraction (not recorded which). These receptors all stem from a male donor with ankylosing spondylitis or in good health (not recorded which). CDR3s include the opening cysteine and the closing phenylalanine or tryptophan. Fields, in order: J gene, D gene, clone size, V gene, CDR3 protein, CDR3 DNA. D genes are given only for firm matches. Clone size, where shown, is once, few, many, or a class for clones that have expanded.

J gene: TRBJ2-1
D gene: TRBD2
clone size: few
V gene: TRBV9
CDR3 protein: CASSVDLGRVYNEQFF
CDR3 DNA: TGTGCCAGCAGCGTAGATCTCGGGAGGGTTTACAATGAGCAGTTCTTC

J gene: TRBJ2-3
D gene: NA
clone size: many
V gene: TRBV9
CDR3 protein: CASSGVADTQYF
CDR3 DNA: TGTGCCAGCAGCGGTGTTGCAGATACGCAGTATTTT

J gene: TRBJ2-2
D gene: TRBD2
clone size: many
V gene: TRBV9
CDR3 protein: CASSVDRTSGELFF
CDR3 DNA: TGTGCCAGCAGCGTAGATCGGACTAGCGGGGAGCTGTTTTTT

J gene: TRBJ2-2
D gene: NA
clone size: many
V gene: TRBV9
CDR3 protein: CASSVDPGTGTGELFF
CDR3 DNA: TGTGCCAGCAGCGTAGATCCAGGCACGGGGACCGGGGAGCTGTTTTTT

J gene: TRBJ1-3
D gene: NA
clone size: many
V gene: TRBV9
CDR3 protein: CASSVNGDSISGNTIYF
CDR3 DNA: TGTGCCAGCAGCGTGAATGGAGATTCGATCTCTGGAAACACCATATATTTT

J gene: TRBJ2-2
D gene: TRBD1
clone size: many
V gene: TRBV9
CDR3 protein: CASSVEGGIAGELFF
CDR3 DNA: TGTGCCAGCAGCGTAGAAGGGGGCATCGCCGGGGAGCTGTTTTTT

J gene: TRBJ2-2
D gene: TRBD2
clone size: many
V gene: TRBV9
CDR3 protein: CASSVLSGGQGTGELFF
CDR3 DNA: TGTGCCAGCAGCGTTCTGAGCGGGGGGCAGGGCACCGGGGAGCTGTTTTTT

J gene: TRBJ1-3
D gene: NA
clone size: many
V gene: TRBV9
CDR3 protein: CASSPAGNTIYF
CDR3 DNA: TGTGCCAGCAGCCCAGCAGGAAACACCATATATTTT

J gene: TRBJ1-6
D gene: NA
clone size: many
V gene: TRBV9
CDR3 protein: CASSVEGVSPLHF
CDR3 DNA: TGTGCCAGCAGCGTAGAGGGGGTGTCACCCCTCCACTTT

J gene: TRBJ2-3
D gene: NA
clone size: many
V gene: TRBV9
CDR3 protein: CASSVYEGLTATGSTDTQYF
CDR3 DNA: TGTGCCAGCAGCGTATACGAGGGACTTACGGCCACCGGAAGCACAGATACGCAGTATTTT

J gene: TRBJ2-1
D gene: NA
clone size: many
V gene: TRBV9
CDR3 protein: CASSGVGVNEQFF
CDR3 DNA: TGTGCCAGCAGCGGAGTGGGGGTCAATGAGCAGTTCTTC

J gene: TRBJ2-1
D gene: TRBD1
clone size: many
V gene: TRBV9
CDR3 protein: CASALTGTVPYNEQFF
CDR3 DNA: TGTGCCAGCGCATTAACCGGGACAGTACCCTACAATGAGCAGTTCTTC

J gene: TRBJ2-2
D gene: TRBD2
clone size: many
V gene: TRBV9
CDR3 protein: CASSVTLAGGPSTGELFF
CDR3 DNA: TGTGCCAGCAGCGTAACATTAGCGGGAGGGCCTTCCACCGGGGAGCTGTTTTTT

J gene: TRBJ2-3
D gene: NA
clone size: few
V gene: TRBV9
CDR3 protein: CASSVGERRTDTQYF
CDR3 DNA: TGTGCCAGCAGCGTAGGGGAACGGCGCACAGATACGCAGTATTTT

J gene: TRBJ2-1
D gene: TRBD1
clone size: many
V gene: TRBV9
CDR3 protein: CASSGDRDNEQFF
CDR3 DNA: TGTGCCAGCAGCGGGGACAGAGACAATGAGCAGTTCTTC

J gene: TRBJ1-5
D gene: TRBD1
clone size: many
V gene: TRBV9
CDR3 protein: CASSAKTGVGQPQHF
CDR3 DNA: TGTGCCAGCAGCGCCAAGACAGGGGTGGGACAGCCCCAGCATTTT

J gene: TRBJ2-2
D gene: NA
clone size: many
V gene: TRBV20-1
CDR3 protein: CSARQLNTGELFF
CDR3 DNA: TGCAGTGCTAGACAGTTGAACACCGGGGAGCTGTTTTTT

J gene: TRBJ1-5
D gene: NA
clone size: many
V gene: TRBV9
CDR3 protein: CASSVGTNNQPQHF
CDR3 DNA: TGTGCCAGCAGCGTGGGGACAAACAATCAGCCCCAGCATTTT

J gene: TRBJ2-1
D gene: NA
clone size: many
V gene: TRBV9
CDR3 protein: CASSVDQATYNEQFF
CDR3 DNA: TGTGCCAGCAGCGTAGATCAGGCCACGTACAATGAGCAGTTCTTC

J gene: TRBJ2-5
D gene: NA
clone size: many
V gene: TRBV9
CDR3 protein: CASSVLEVGTQYF
CDR3 DNA: TGTGCCAGCAGCGTACTCGAGGTCGGGACCCAGTACTTC

J gene: TRBJ2-5
D gene: TRBD2
clone size: few
V gene: TRBV9
CDR3 protein: CASSATSGGSETQYF
CDR3 DNA: TGTGCCAGCAGCGCGACTAGCGGGGGGAGCGAGACCCAGTACTTC

J gene: TRBJ2-2
D gene: NA
clone size: many
V gene: TRBV9
CDR3 protein: CASSAQGLGELFF
CDR3 DNA: TGTGCCAGCAGCGCACAGGGCCTAGGGGAGCTGTTTTTT

J gene: TRBJ2-2
D gene: NA
clone size: many
V gene: TRBV9
CDR3 protein: CASSARTADGELFF
CDR3 DNA: TGTGCCAGCAGCGCCCGGACGGCGGACGGGGAGCTGTTTTTT

J gene: TRBJ2-1
D gene: TRBD1
clone size: many
V gene: TRBV9
CDR3 protein: CASSVVGQGGEQFF
CDR3 DNA: TGTGCCAGCAGCGTAGTCGGACAGGGAGGTGAGCAGTTCTTC

J gene: TRBJ2-3
D gene: TRBD2
clone size: many
V gene: TRBV9
CDR3 protein: CASSVEGLGITQYF
CDR3 DNA: TGTGCCAGCAGCGTAGAGGGACTAGGAATTACGCAGTATTTT

J gene: TRBJ2-3
D gene: NA
clone size: many
V gene: TRBV9
CDR3 protein: CASSTLQGSSTDTQYF
CDR3 DNA: TGTGCCAGCAGCACATTACAGGGTTCTAGCACAGATACGCAGTATTTT

J gene: TRBJ1-1
D gene: NA
clone size: many
V gene: TRBV9
CDR3 protein: CASSELTEPTEAFF
CDR3 DNA: TGTGCCAGCAGCGAATTGACGGAACCTACTGAAGCTTTCTTT

J gene: TRBJ1-6
D gene: NA
clone size: many
V gene: TRBV9
CDR3 protein: CASSVEQYNSPLHF
CDR3 DNA: TGTGCCAGCAGCGTAGAACAGTATAATTCACCCCTCCACTTT

J gene: TRBJ2-3
D gene: NA
clone size: many
V gene: TRBV9
CDR3 protein: CASSVEVVTDTQYF
CDR3 DNA: TGTGCCAGCAGCGTAGAGGTAGTCACAGATACGCAGTATTTT

J gene: TRBJ2-5
D gene: TRBD1
clone size: many
V gene: TRBV9
CDR3 protein: CASSLDRGSQETQYF
CDR3 DNA: TGTGCCAGCAGCCTAGACAGGGGATCCCAAGAGACCCAGTACTTC

J gene: TRBJ2-1
D gene: NA
clone size: many
V gene: TRBV9
CDR3 protein: CASSVLATGNEQFF
CDR3 DNA: TGTGCCAGCAGCGTACTCGCGACCGGCAATGAGCAGTTCTTC

J gene: TRBJ2-2
D gene: NA
clone size: medium-sized
V gene: TRBV9
CDR3 protein: CASSVSGRGTGELFF
CDR3 DNA: TGTGCCAGCAGCGTATCAGGGAGAGGGACCGGGGAGCTGTTTTTT

J gene: TRBJ2-2
D gene: TRBD2
clone size: NA
V gene: TRBV9
CDR3 protein: CASSALAGGGLGNTGELFF
CDR3 DNA: TGTGCCAGCAGCGCCCTCGCGGGGGGGGGGCTTGGGAACACCGGGGAGCTGTTTTTT

J gene: TRBJ1-5
D gene: TRBD1
clone size: many
V gene: TRBV9
CDR3 protein: CASSPHRDSRQPQHF
CDR3 DNA: TGTGCCAGCAGCCCCCACCGGGACAGCCGACAGCCCCAGCATTTT

J gene: TRBJ2-1
D gene: TRBD1
clone size: many
V gene: TRBV9
CDR3 protein: CASSEMTGLGSEQFF
CDR3 DNA: TGTGCCAGCAGCGAAATGACAGGGTTGGGGAGTGAGCAGTTCTTC

J gene: TRBJ2-1
D gene: TRBD2
clone size: many
V gene: TRBV9
CDR3 protein: CASRPGGLSSYNEQFF
CDR3 DNA: TGTGCCAGCAGACCGGGGGGGTTAAGCTCCTACAATGAGCAGTTCTTC

J gene: TRBJ2-3
D gene: NA
clone size: many
V gene: TRBV9
CDR3 protein: CASQGGASGPTDTQYF
CDR3 DNA: TGTGCCAGCCAAGGGGGGGCTAGCGGCCCCACAGATACGCAGTATTTT

J gene: TRBJ1-5
D gene: NA
clone size: many
V gene: TRBV9
CDR3 protein: CASSEGTIGNQPQHF
CDR3 DNA: TGTGCCAGCAGCGAGGGGACAATTGGGAATCAGCCCCAGCATTTT

J gene: TRBJ1-3
D gene: TRBD1
clone size: many
V gene: TRBV9
CDR3 protein: CASSVGGQGAGNTIYF
CDR3 DNA: TGTGCCAGCAGCGTAGGGGGACAGGGCGCTGGAAACACCATATATTTT

J gene: TRBJ1-2
D gene: NA
clone size: many
V gene: TRBV9
CDR3 protein: CASSGKGRGYGYTF
CDR3 DNA: TGTGCCAGCAGCGGGAAAGGGAGAGGCTATGGCTACACCTTC

J gene: TRBJ2-2
D gene: TRBD2
clone size: many
V gene: TRBV9
CDR3 protein: CASSTLAGAGELFF
CDR3 DNA: TGTGCCAGCAGCACCTTAGCGGGAGCCGGGGAGCTGTTTTTT

J gene: TRBJ2-5
D gene: NA
clone size: many
V gene: TRBV9
CDR3 protein: CASSGTAKETQYF
CDR3 DNA: TGTGCCAGCAGCGGGACAGCAAAAGAGACCCAGTACTTC

J gene: TRBJ2-2
D gene: NA
clone size: many
V gene: TRBV9
CDR3 protein: CASSVAPGELFF
CDR3 DNA: TGTGCCAGCAGCGTAGCCCCCGGGGAGCTGTTTTTT

J gene: TRBJ2-1
D gene: TRBD2
clone size: many
V gene: TRBV9
CDR3 protein: CASSPSLAGTYNEQFF
CDR3 DNA: TGTGCCAGCAGCCCCTCCCTAGCGGGGACCTACAATGAGCAGTTCTTC

J gene: TRBJ2-2
D gene: TRBD1
clone size: many
V gene: TRBV9
CDR3 protein: CASSPQGTGGTGELFF
CDR3 DNA: TGTGCCAGCAGCCCCCAAGGGACAGGGGGGACCGGGGAGCTGTTTTTT

J gene: TRBJ1-1
D gene: NA
clone size: many
V gene: TRBV9
CDR3 protein: CASSVVSSRRFHTEAFF
CDR3 DNA: TGTGCCAGCAGCGTAGTAAGTTCGAGGAGGTTTCACACTGAAGCTTTCTTT

J gene: TRBJ1-1
D gene: NA
clone size: many
V gene: TRBV9
CDR3 protein: CASSAQGHLNTEAFF
CDR3 DNA: TGTGCCAGCAGCGCACAGGGCCATCTGAACACTGAAGCTTTCTTT